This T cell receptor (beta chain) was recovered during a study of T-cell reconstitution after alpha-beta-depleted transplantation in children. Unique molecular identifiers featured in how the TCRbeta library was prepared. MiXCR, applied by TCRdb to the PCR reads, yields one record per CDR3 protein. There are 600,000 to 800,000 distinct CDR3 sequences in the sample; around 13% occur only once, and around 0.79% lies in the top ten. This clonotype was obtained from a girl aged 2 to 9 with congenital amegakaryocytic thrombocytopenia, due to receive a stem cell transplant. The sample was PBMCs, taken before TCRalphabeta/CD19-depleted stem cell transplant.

DNA for the CDR3: TGTGCCAGCAGCCAAGTGTCCGGAGCCTATGGCTACACCTTC. This translates into CASSQVSGAYGYTF. This sequence joins TRBV3-1 and TRBJ1-2; D not resolved. The CDR3 has 14 amino acids. CDR1 is LGHDT and CDR2 is YNNKEL in the germline V gene (reference sequence). V lost 1 base, J lost 4 bases, and 10 bases lay in between.